These 27 T cell receptor beta chains were sequenced from one sample in a study of T cell responses to AZD1222 COVID-19 vaccine. The method was immunoSEQ multiplex PCR; TCRdb's version includes in-frame clones alone and lacks a portion of them. The repertoire holds some 200,000 clones, with about nine tenths as singletons. The sample here was peripheral blood, taken 28 days after the second AZD1222 dose. The receptors were gathered from an adult who received the AZD1222 COVID-19 vaccine.

This clone was counted only a few times. The chain is built from TRBV4-3 and TRBJ2-7; a possible D gene is TRBD1 (5 bases). Looked up from germline, CDR1 is LGHNA and CDR2 is YSLEER. The V end was cut by 1 base, the J end by 7 bases, with 11 bases between. CDR3 length equals 13 residues. For the CDR3, the DNA is TGCGCCAGCAGCCAAGGGGTGGGGCGGGAGCAGTACTTC. Protein: CASSQGVGREQYF.

V is TRBV20-1 and J is TRBJ1-2; D ambiguous. CDR1 DFQATT and CDR2 SNEGSKA come from the germline V gene (reference sequence). Between the trimmed V and J ends, which lost 3 bases and 0 bases, there was a span of 2 bases. CDR3 length: 11 residues. CDR3 residues: CSARANYGYTF. The CDR3 nucleotides are TGCAGTGCTAGGGCTAACTATGGCTACACCTTC.

The chain joins TRBV6-2 or TRBV6-3 to TRBJ1-2; tentatively, D is TRBD1 (5 bases). The V and J ends lost 4 bases and 6 bases respectively, with 21 bases between them. This CDR3 contains 16 residues. Germline CDR1 reads MNHEY; CDR2 reads SVGEGT. CDR3 sequence reads: CASSSGGIDQGDGYTF. In DNA, the CDR3 is TGTGCCAGCAGTTCGGGAGGCATTGATCAGGGAGATGGCTACACCTTC.

The gene calls are TRBV5-1 and TRBJ1-5; tentatively, D is TRBD1 (6 bases). The CDR3 runs to 14 residues. The ends were cut back, 4 bases at V and 6 bases at J, with 14 bases in the middle. The V gene's germline CDR1 is SGHRS and CDR2 YFSETQ. The CDR3 bases are TGCGCCAGCAGCCAGACAGGACACGGTCAGCCCCAGCATTTT. Protein: CASSQTGHGQPQHF.

The chain combines TRBV29-1 with TRBJ2-1, with TRBD2 matching over 14 bases. Per germline, CDR1 SQVTM and CDR2 ANQGSEA. V dropped 1 base and J dropped 8; count of bases not matched to a gene: 7. This CDR3 is 16 amino acids long. The CDR3: CSVEATSGRAGDEQFF. CDR3 in DNA: TGCAGCGTTGAAGCGACTAGCGGGAGGGCAGGAGATGAGCAGTTCTTC.

V gene TRBV6-1 combines with J gene TRBJ1-1; D call uncertain. Germline-derived CDR1 and CDR2 are MNHNS and SASEGT. The CDR3 totals 16 residues. V lost 2 bases to trimming and J lost 1 base, with 14 bases between them. CDR3 coding DNA: TGTGCCAGCAGTGAAAATTTAAGGCCAGGGAACACTGAAGCTTTCTTT. It codes for CASSENLRPGNTEAFF.

This chain connects TRBV2 to TRBJ1-6, with D tentatively TRBD1 (6 bases). Germline assignment: CDR1 SNHLY and CDR2 FYNNEI. V lost 8 bases to trimming and J lost 10 bases, with 18 bases between them. The CDR3 length is 14 residues. The DNA for the CDR3 is TGTGCCAGCCTGCGGACAGCCTTTGTGTCACCCCTCCACTTT. It yields the protein CASLRTAFVSPLHF.

This clone was observed a single time. The chain carries TRBV7-9 and TRBJ2-4; 10 nucleotides align to TRBD1. This CDR3 comprises 11 residues. Looked up from germline, CDR1 is SEHNR and CDR2 is FQNEAQ (reference sequence). V lost 3 bases, J lost 14 bases, and 1 base stayed unmatched. The DNA of the CDR3 is TGTGCCAGCAGCTTTGGACAGGGGGAGTACTTC. Translation: CASSFGQGEYF. Filled out from reference TRBV7-9 and TRBJ2-4, the complete variable domain reads DTGVSQNPRHKITKRGQNVTFRCDPISEHNRLYWYRQTLGQGPEFLTYFQNEAQLEKSRLLSDRFSAERPKGSFSTLEIQRTEQGDSAMYLCASSFGQGEYFGAGTRLSVL.

The rearrangement links TRBV28 to TRBJ2-5, with 8 bases matching TRBD2. CDR1 and CDR2 (germline): MDHEN, SYDVKM. The CDR3 is made up of 15 amino acids. V was clipped by 3 bases and J by 5 bases; unmatched bases: 8. Here the CDR3 reads CASSFFSGISETQYF. CDR3 nucleotides: TGTGCCAGCAGTTTTTTTAGCGGGATTTCGGAGACCCAGTACTTC.

The chain links TRBV7-2 to TRBJ1-2; D might be TRBD1 (5 bases). Germline CDR1 and CDR2: SGHTA and FQGNSA. CDR3 length equals 13 residues. V was cut by 4 bases and J by 8 bases, with 14 bases left in between. CDR3 DNA sequence: TGTGCCAGCAGCTCACGGCGGGGGGACGGCTACACCTTC. It codes for CASSSRRGDGYTF.

In this sample, this clone turned up once. The V gene is TRBV13, the J gene TRBJ2-1; D not resolved. Per germline, CDR1 PRHDT and CDR2 FYEKMQ (reference sequence). V was trimmed by 7 bases and J by 10 bases, leaving 14 bases between them. This CDR3 has 12 residues. The CDR3 protein is CASTPVEDEQFF. The CDR3 DNA reads TGTGCCAGCACCCCGGTAGAAGACGAGCAGTTCTTC.

This clone came up once. The chain is built from TRBV7-9 and TRBJ2-3; D possibly corresponds to TRBD1 (6 bases). This CDR3 is 13 amino acids long. The V and J ends lost 1 base and 6 bases respectively, with 8 bases between them. The V gene's germline CDR1 is SEHNR and CDR2 FQNEAQ (reference sequence). CDR3 DNA: TGTGCCAGCAGCTTAGGAACAGGGGATACGCAGTATTTT. Protein: CASSLGTGDTQYF.

V gene TRBV25-1 combines with J gene TRBJ1-2; D is unclear. Germline V gives CDR1 MGHDK, CDR2 SYGVNS. Trimming shortened V by 4 bases and J by 5 bases, and 8 bases separated the two germline ends. The CDR3 is 12 residues long. The CDR3 protein is CASSGLTYGYTF. The CDR3 nucleotides are TGTGCCAGCAGTGGGCTGACGTATGGCTACACCTTC.

The gene calls are TRBV5-4 and TRBJ2-7; the match to TRBD2 covers 8 bases. Germline assignment: CDR1 SGHNT and CDR2 YYREEE (reference sequence). J lost 4 bases, V lost 3 bases, and 9 bases had no gene match. The CDR3 sequence is 15 residues long. The CDR3 bases are TGTGCCAGCAGCTCAGGACGGGAGGGCCCTTACGAGCAGTACTTC. This sequence encodes CASSSGREGPYEQYF.

The chain recombines TRBV2 with TRBJ1-1; 9 nucleotides align to TRBD1. Germline V CDR1 and CDR2: SNHLY, FYNNEI. CDR3 length equals 14 residues. V lost 6 bases and J lost 3; bases outside the gene matches: 5. The CDR3 spells CASRGTGKDTEAFF. In DNA, the CDR3 is TGTGCCAGCAGGGGGACAGGGAAGGACACTGAAGCTTTCTTT.

This chain links TRBV5-5 with TRBJ2-1; 12 bases match TRBD2. From germline, CDR1 is SGHKS and CDR2 YYEKEE (reference sequence). This CDR3 contains 20 residues. The V segment lost 1 base and the J segment 4 bases; nucleotides outside the gene matches: 15. In DNA, the CDR3 is TGTGCCAGCAGCTTGTGGATCCTAGCGGGAGGGCCAATCAGATACAATGAGCAGTTCTTC. Translating gives CASSLWILAGGPIRYNEQFF.

The chain links TRBV18 to TRBJ2-2; no clear D gene. Germline-derived CDR1 and CDR2 are KGHSH and LQKENI. This CDR3 has 16 residues. Between the trimmed V and J ends, which lost 0 bases and 5 bases, there was a span of 13 bases. The DNA for the CDR3 is TGTGCCAGCTCACCACCTCGGGCGGTCGATACCGGGGAGCTGTTTTTT. This encodes CASSPPRAVDTGELFF.

The rearrangement links TRBV11-3 to TRBJ2-1, with 13 positions matching TRBD2. Per germline, CDR1 SGHNT and CDR2 YENEEA. Losses at the gene ends were 5 bases for V and 8 bases for J; bases not matched to a gene: 6. The CDR3 has 15 amino acids. The CDR3 sequence: CASSPGTSGIDEQFF. CDR3 in DNA: TGTGCCAGCAGCCCCGGGACTAGCGGGATCGATGAGCAGTTCTTC.

This clone has only one observation. The gene calls are TRBV6-2 or TRBV6-3 and TRBJ2-1, with a weak D call TRBD2 (5 bases). The CDR3 sequence is 16 residues long. Germline loops: CDR1 MNHEY, CDR2 SVGEGT. The V end lost 6 bases, the J end lost 6 bases, and 21 bases lay between the germline ends. The CDR3 loop is CASSPPWRRTGNEQFF. In DNA form, the CDR3 reads TGTGCCAGCAGCCCGCCCTGGAGGAGGACCGGCAATGAGCAGTTCTTC.

DNA of the CDR3: TGTGCCACCACGGGACAGTCCAATCAGCCCCAGCATTTT. Translation: CATTGQSNQPQHF. V gene TRBV6-5 combines with J gene TRBJ1-5; 7 positions match TRBD1. Germline CDR1 MNHEY, CDR2 SVGAGI. J lost 3 bases, V lost 10 bases, and 6 bases had no gene match. The CDR3 length is 13 residues.

The V gene is TRBV30, the J gene TRBJ2-7; D gene unclear. CDR1 GTSNPN and CDR2 SVGIG come from the germline V gene (reference sequence). This CDR3 spans 12 amino acids. Trimming pared 3 bases from V and 4 bases from J, leaving 10 bases between. The CDR3 DNA is TGTGCCTGGAGCCGAGCTCGGTACGAGCAGTACTTC. Amino acids: CAWSRARYEQYF.

This clone has a handful of counts. V gene TRBV2 combines with J gene TRBJ2-7; perhaps TRBD1 as D (6 bases). The CDR3 consists of 13 residues. The V gene's germline CDR1 is SNHLY and CDR2 FYNNEI. Trimming took off 10 bases at V and 2 bases at J, with 15 bases between the two ends. CDR3 amino acids: CATKGTPPYEQYF. The CDR3 DNA is TGTGCCACCAAGGGGACACCCCCCTACGAGCAGTACTTC.

This chain uses TRBV27 with TRBJ2-1; D is uncertain. Germline V CDR1 and CDR2: MNHEY, SMNVEV (reference sequence). This CDR3 region has 13 residues. Trimming shortened V by 0 bases and J by 2 bases, and 2 bases separated the two germline ends. The CDR3 here is CASSLSTYNEQFF. The CDR3 DNA reads TGTGCCAGCAGTTTATCGACCTACAATGAGCAGTTCTTC.

The chain uses TRBV28 and TRBJ2-1; 7 bases are shared with TRBD2. The length of the CDR3 is 14 residues. The germline CDR1 and CDR2 sequences are MDHEN and SYDVKM. V shed 1 base and J 5 bases; nucleotides not matched to a gene: 2. As DNA, the CDR3 is TGTGCCAGCAGTTTATTAGCGGGCAACAATGAGCAGTTCTTC. This codes for CASSLLAGNNEQFF.

This clone was seen only once. The chain is built from TRBV12-5 and TRBJ2-1; no clear D gene. Trimming shortened V by 2 bases and J by 8 bases, and 4 bases separated the two germline ends. Germline V lookup: CDR1 LGHNT, CDR2 FRNRAP. This CDR3 is built from 11 residues. This CDR3 is CASGLFDEQFF. The CDR3 DNA reads TGTGCTAGTGGTTTGTTCGATGAGCAGTTCTTC.

DNA of the CDR3: TGTGCCAGCAGCTCCCCTCAAGGGAGTTATACGCAGTATTTT. This sequence encodes CASSSPQGSYTQYF. This chain uses TRBV28 with TRBJ2-3; weak D call: TRBD2 (5 bases). This CDR3 is 14 amino acids long. Germline V gene data show CDR1 as MDHEN and CDR2 as SYDVKM. V was clipped by 6 bases and J by 7 bases, with 17 bases between them.

The chain combines TRBV10-1 with TRBJ2-1, with D perhaps assigned TRBD1 or TRBD2 (5 bases each). Per germline, CDR1 WNHNN and CDR2 SYGVQD (reference sequence). Trimming pared 2 bases from V and 3 bases from J, leaving 5 bases between. The CDR3 covers 13 residues. CDR3 in amino acids: CASSEGGYNEQFF. The CDR3 DNA reads as TGCGCCAGCAGTGAGGGGGGCTACAATGAGCAGTTCTTC.